These 18 T cell receptor beta chains were sequenced from one sample in a study of cytomegalovirus exposure and HLA in healthy donors. Vbeta (60) and Jbeta (13) primers were used in the PCR. TCRdb's table, derived via immunoSEQ multiplex PCR, lists solely in-frame clones and lacks some. The table shows 110,000 to 150,000 clones, with around 72% occurring only once. The source material was PBMCs. The receptors come from a middle-aged man in good health and CMV-seronegative.

This chain joins TRBV19 and TRBJ2-2; 8 bases match TRBD1. Germline V CDR1 and CDR2: LNHDA, SQIVND (reference sequence). CDR3 length equals 16 residues. J lost 5 bases, V lost 5 bases, and 10 bases had no gene match. The CDR3, as DNA: TGTGCCAGTAGTTACCAGGGGGCCCAGCTTACCGGGGAGCTGTTTTTT. Its protein product is CASSYQGAQLTGELFF. Filled out from reference TRBV19 and TRBJ2-2, the complete variable domain reads DGGITQSPKYLFRKEGQNVTLSCEQNLNHDAMYWYRQDPGQGLRLIYYSQIVNDFQKGDIAEGYSVSREKKESFPLTVTSAQKNPTAFYLCASSYQGAQLTGELFFGEGSRLTVL.

The V gene is TRBV6-1, the J gene TRBJ2-1, with TRBD2 identical over 8 bases. The length of the CDR3 is 15 residues. V lost 6 bases and J lost 2; bases outside the gene matches: 6. The germline V gene has CDR1 MNHNS and CDR2 SASEGT. CDR3 sequence (DNA): TGTGCCAGCAGGGGGGGTAGCGGGACCTACAATGAGCAGTTCTTC. As protein: CASRGGSGTYNEQFF.

The rearrangement joins TRBV5-1 to TRBJ2-2; possible D gene TRBD2, 6 bases. Germline CDR1 SGHRS, CDR2 YFSETQ. V was clipped by 1 base and J by 3 bases, with 10 bases between them. The CDR3 spans 15 residues. The CDR3 bases are TGCGCCAGCAGCTTGACTAGCCTTTACACCGGGGAGCTGTTTTTT. It is translated as CASSLTSLYTGELFF. The full variable domain, completed using reference TRBV5-1 and TRBJ2-2, is KAGVTQTPRYLIKTRGQQVTLSCSPISGHRSVSWYQQTPGQGLQFLFEYFSETQRNKGNFPGRFSGRQFSNSRSEMNVSTLELGDSALYLCASSLTSLYTGELFFGEGSRLTVL.

The chain uses TRBV29-1 and TRBJ2-7; possibly TRBD2 for D (5 bases). Germline V gene data show CDR1 as SQVTM and CDR2 as ANQGSEA. The CDR3 runs to 11 residues. V lost 5 bases, J lost 4 bases, and 9 bases lay in between. In nucleotides, the CDR3 is TGCAGCGTTTACGGGGAATACGAGCAGTACTTC. Translated, it gives CSVYGEYEQYF.

The chain recombines TRBV7-8 with TRBJ2-3, with TRBD2 matching over 8 bases. The CDR3 is 16 residues long. The J segment lost 4 bases and the V segment lost 7 bases, leaving 13 bases of the junction unmatched. Germline CDR1 SGHVS, CDR2 FQNEAQ. The CDR3 spells CASNPLAGGGADTQYF. For the CDR3, the DNA is TGTGCCAGCAATCCCCTGGCGGGGGGAGGAGCAGATACGCAGTATTTT.

This chain joins TRBV18 and TRBJ1-5; TRBD1 matches at 9 bases. The germline V gene encodes CDR1 KGHSH and CDR2 LQKENI. The CDR3 loop spans 16 amino acids. V shed 3 bases and J 4 bases; nucleotides not matched to a gene: 7. CDR3 region: CASSPSGTGNNQPQHF. The CDR3 DNA reads TGTGCCAGCTCACCGTCCGGGACAGGGAATAATCAGCCCCAGCATTTT.

This chain links TRBV28 with TRBJ2-1; 8 nucleotides match TRBD2. This CDR3 comprises 13 residues. V shed 8 bases, J shed 9 bases, and the junction held 9 bases outside the gene matches. Per the germline V gene, CDR1 is MDHEN and CDR2 is SYDVKM. DNA for the CDR3: TGTGCCAGCCGTAAAGCGGGAGCAGGTGAGCAGTTCTTC. Translated, it gives CASRKAGAGEQFF. Variable domain in full (rest from reference TRBV28 and TRBJ2-1): DVKVTQSSRYLVKRTGEKVFLECVQDMDHENMFWYRQDPGLGLRLIYFSYDVKMKEKGDIPEGYSVSREKKERFSLILESASTNQTSMYLCASRKAGAGEQFFGPGTRLTVL.

The chain uses TRBV5-1 and TRBJ2-1; tentative D call: TRBD2 (7 bases). Germline values: CDR1 SGHRS, CDR2 YFSETQ. The ends were cut back, 0 bases at V and 9 bases at J, with 22 bases in the middle. CDR3 length equals 17 residues. The CDR3 DNA follows: TGCGCCAGCAGCTTGGCCTTCTTGGGGGCACCGGGGGGTGAGCAGTTCTTC. Amino acid sequence: CASSLAFLGAPGGEQFF.

The chain carries TRBV28 and TRBJ1-5, with 7 positions matching TRBD1. Per the germline V gene, CDR1 is MDHEN and CDR2 is SYDVKM. This CDR3 region has 15 residues. Germline trimming cut 6 bases from V and 1 base from J; bases unmatched to any gene: 6. In DNA, the CDR3 is TGTGCCAGCAGCATGACAGGGTTAAGCAATCAGCCCCAGCATTTT. This sequence encodes CASSMTGLSNQPQHF.

This chain links TRBV4-1 with TRBJ2-7; the match to TRBD1 covers 11 bases. V shed 1 base, J shed 3 bases, and the junction held 5 bases outside the gene matches. The CDR3 length is 16 residues. CDR1 and CDR2 from the germline V gene are MGHRA and YSYEKL. The chain's CDR3 is CASSQGSGTGGYEQYF. CDR3 coding DNA: TGCGCCAGCAGCCAAGGGTCAGGGACAGGGGGCTACGAGCAGTACTTC.

This clone appeared a single time. The J gene is TRBJ1-1, the V gene TRBV15; 7 bases are a match to TRBD1. The junction had 3 bases not matched to a gene; V was cut back by 2 bases and J by 3 bases. Per the germline V gene, CDR1 is LNHNV and CDR2 is YYDKDF (reference sequence). CDR3 length: 14 amino acids. The CDR3 nucleotides read TGTGCCACCAGCAGAAGACAGGGATACACTGAAGCTTTCTTT. It is translated as CATSRRQGYTEAFF.

This clone was seen a handful of times. The J gene is TRBJ1-2, the V gene TRBV14, with D unresolved. The CDR3 loop spans 15 amino acids. Trimming pared 0 bases from V and 1 base from J, leaving 9 bases between. CDR1 SGHDN and CDR2 FVKESK come from the germline V gene. The CDR3 DNA reads TGTGCCAGCAGCCAAGATCTGGCCAGTAACTATGGCTACACCTTC. Amino acids: CASSQDLASNYGYTF.

This clone was picked up a small number of times. This CDR3 is also generated by other DNA sequences in the sample. The chain couples TRBV2 to TRBJ1-5; no reliable D call. Germline V lookup: CDR1 SNHLY, CDR2 FYNNEI. The germline V and J ends were trimmed by 6 bases and 0 bases, with 6 bases remaining between them. The CDR3 covers 13 residues. CDR3 sequence (DNA): TGTGCCAGCAGGGTAGATAGCAATCAGCCCCAGCATTTT. The encoded protein is CASRVDSNQPQHF.

This clone appeared a few times. The genes are TRBV7-2 and TRBJ2-3; no definite D call. The CDR3 is 15 residues long. Looked up from germline, CDR1 is SGHTA and CDR2 is FQGNSA. The V end was cut by 3 bases, the J end by 2 bases, with 12 bases between. As DNA, the CDR3 is TGTGCCAGCAGCTTCCAATTACGAGCCACAGATACGCAGTATTTT. Protein: CASSFQLRATDTQYF.

The V gene is TRBV9, the J gene TRBJ1-2; D remains ambiguous. V lost 7 bases, J lost 5 bases, and 18 bases lay in between. Germline V lookup: CDR1 SGDLS, CDR2 YYNGEE. The length of the CDR3 is 14 residues. CDR3 amino acids: CASSQGAGSYGYTF. CDR3 coding DNA: TGTGCCAGCTCCCAAGGTGCGGGATCGTATGGCTACACCTTC.

This clone has only one observation. The rearrangement joins TRBV9 to TRBJ2-2; 9 positions agree with TRBD1. Trimming at V came to 5 bases and at J to 6 bases, leaving 5 bases not matched to a gene. The CDR3 contains 14 residues. Germline CDR1 reads SGDLS; CDR2 reads YYNGEE. Here the CDR3 reads CASRRDRVAGELFF. CDR3 in DNA: TGTGCCAGCAGGAGGGACAGGGTAGCCGGGGAGCTGTTTTTT.

The J gene is TRBJ1-5, the V gene TRBV28; TRBD1 might be the D (5 bases). V lost 3 bases and J 5 bases, leaving 11 bases between the germline ends. CDR3 length equals 14 residues. Germline-derived CDR1 and CDR2 are MDHEN and SYDVKM. In DNA, the CDR3 is TGTGCCAGCAGTTTCCAGGGTCTTTATCAGCCCCAGCATTTT. It translates to CASSFQGLYQPQHF.

The chain's CDR3 is CASSFNRGQQETQYF. Written as DNA, the CDR3 is TGTGCCAGCAGCTTTAACAGGGGCCAACAAGAGACCCAGTACTTC. The rearrangement links TRBV7-2 to TRBJ2-5, with 7 nucleotides matching TRBD1. The germline V gene encodes CDR1 SGHTA and CDR2 FQGNSA. This CDR3 comprises 15 residues. V shed 3 bases and J 2 bases; nucleotides not matched to a gene: 6. Full variable domain (missing parts from reference TRBV7-2 and TRBJ2-5): GAGVSQSPSNKVTEKGKDVELRCDPISGHTALYWYRQSLGQGLEFLIYFQGNSAPDKSGLPSDRFSAERTGGSVSTLTIQRTQQEDSAVYLCASSFNRGQQETQYFGPGTRLLVL.